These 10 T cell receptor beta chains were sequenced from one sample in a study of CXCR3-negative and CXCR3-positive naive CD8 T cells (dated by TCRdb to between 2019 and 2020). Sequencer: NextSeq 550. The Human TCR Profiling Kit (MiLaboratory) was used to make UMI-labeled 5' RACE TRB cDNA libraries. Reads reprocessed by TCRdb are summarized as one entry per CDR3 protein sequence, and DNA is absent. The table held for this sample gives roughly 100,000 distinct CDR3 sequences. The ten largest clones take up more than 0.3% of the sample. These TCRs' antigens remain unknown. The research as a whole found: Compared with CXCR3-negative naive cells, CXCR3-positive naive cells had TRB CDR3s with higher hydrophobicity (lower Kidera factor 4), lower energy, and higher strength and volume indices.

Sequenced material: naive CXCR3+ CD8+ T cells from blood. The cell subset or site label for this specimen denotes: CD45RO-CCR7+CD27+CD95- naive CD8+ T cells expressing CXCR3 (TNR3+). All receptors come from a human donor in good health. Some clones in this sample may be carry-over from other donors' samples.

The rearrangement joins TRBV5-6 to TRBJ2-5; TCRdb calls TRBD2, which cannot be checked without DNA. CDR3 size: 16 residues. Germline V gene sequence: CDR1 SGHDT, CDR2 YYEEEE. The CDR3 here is CASSWNLGLDQETQYF.

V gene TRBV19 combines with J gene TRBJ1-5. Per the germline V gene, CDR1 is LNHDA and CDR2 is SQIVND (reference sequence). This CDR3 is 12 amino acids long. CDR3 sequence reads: CAGGEGVQPQHF.

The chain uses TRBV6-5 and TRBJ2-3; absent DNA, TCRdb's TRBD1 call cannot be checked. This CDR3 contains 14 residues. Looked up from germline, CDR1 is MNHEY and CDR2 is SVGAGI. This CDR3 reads CASSYYRGTDTQYF.

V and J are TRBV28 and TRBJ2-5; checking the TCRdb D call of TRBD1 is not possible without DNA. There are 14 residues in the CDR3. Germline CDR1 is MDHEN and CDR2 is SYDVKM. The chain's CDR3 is CASSQNWGEETQYF.

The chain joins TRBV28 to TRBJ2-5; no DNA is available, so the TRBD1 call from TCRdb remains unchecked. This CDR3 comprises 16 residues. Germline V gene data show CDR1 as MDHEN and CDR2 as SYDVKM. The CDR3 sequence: CASSPRPGQSQETQYF.

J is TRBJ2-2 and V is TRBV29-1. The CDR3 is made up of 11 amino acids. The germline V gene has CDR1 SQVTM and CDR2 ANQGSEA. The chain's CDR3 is CSGTQTGELFF.

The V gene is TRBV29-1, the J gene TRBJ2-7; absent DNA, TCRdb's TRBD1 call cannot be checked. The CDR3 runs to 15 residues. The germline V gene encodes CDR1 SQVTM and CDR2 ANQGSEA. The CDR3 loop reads CSVERVGRQENEQYF.

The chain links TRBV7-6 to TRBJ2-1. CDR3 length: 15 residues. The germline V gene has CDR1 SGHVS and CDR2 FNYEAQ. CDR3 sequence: CASSSRSDPYNEQFF.

This CDR3 is CSVVGQGRGEQYF. The chain employs TRBV29-1 and TRBJ2-7; TCRdb's assignment of TRBD1 cannot be checked, as there is no DNA. The germline V gene has CDR1 SQVTM and CDR2 ANQGSEA. The CDR3 spans 13 residues.

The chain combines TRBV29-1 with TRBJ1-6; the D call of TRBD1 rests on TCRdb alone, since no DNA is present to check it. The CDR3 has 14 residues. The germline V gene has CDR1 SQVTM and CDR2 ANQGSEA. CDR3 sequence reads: CSARTGELNSPLHF. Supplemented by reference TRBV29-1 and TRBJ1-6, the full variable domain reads SAVISQKPSRDICQRGTSLTIQCQVDSQVTMMFWYRQQPGQSLTLIATANQGSEATYESGFVIDKFPISRPNLTFSTLTVSNMSPEDSSIYLCSARTGELNSPLHFGNGTRLTVT.